A single sample gave rise to the 4 T cell receptor beta chains below, sequenced in a study of response to subunit inactivated influenza vaccine. MiXCR, applied by TCRdb to the RT-PCR reads, yields one record per CDR3 protein. The table records under 550,000 distinct CDR3 sequences, approximately 7.2% of them present only once. The starting material was PBMCs from blood, obtained less than 30 months after vaccination. These TCRs come from a man between 50 and 70 years old who received an inactivated influenza vaccine.

This clonotype was seen more than once but under ten times. The chain joins TRBV5-1 to TRBJ2-1; TRBD1 aligns across 8 bases. The CDR3 covers 15 residues. V gave up 6 bases and J gave up 4 bases; unmatched junction bases: 9. Germline CDR1 reads SGHRS; CDR2 reads YFSETQ. Here the CDR3 DNA reads TGCGCCAGCACAGCAGGACAGGGTTTGTACAATGAGCAGTTCTTC. Translation: CASTAGQGLYNEQFF.

The sample holds a few counts of this clonotype. This chain joins TRBV20-1 and TRBJ2-1; 10 nucleotides align to TRBD2. Germline V gives CDR1 DFQATT, CDR2 SNEGSKA (reference sequence). The CDR3 is 18 amino acids. The trim removed 1 base at V and 0 bases at J, leaving 9 bases unmatched. This chain's CDR3 is CSARVLAGVWSSYNEQFF. CDR3 sequence (DNA): TGCAGTGCTAGAGTTCTAGCGGGAGTTTGGAGCTCCTACAATGAGCAGTTCTTC.

The genes are TRBV9 and TRBJ2-7; 9 nucleotides line up with TRBD2. This CDR3 has 13 residues. Germline CDR1 reads SGDLS; CDR2 reads YYNGEE. J gave up 7 bases and V 5 bases, and 7 bases lay outside the gene matches. DNA for the CDR3: TGTGCCAGCAGGCCGGGACTAGCCGGTGAGCAGTACTTC. The encoded protein is CASRPGLAGEQYF.

This clonotype was detected only a few times. The chain recombines TRBV5-6 with TRBJ2-3; a weak D match, TRBD2 (6 bases). The CDR3 is made up of 16 amino acids. Germline CDR1 SGHDT, CDR2 YYEEEE. V was pared by 2 bases and J by 6 bases, with 19 bases between. The CDR3 loop is CASSLTQAGGSDTQYF. For the CDR3, the DNA is TGTGCCAGCAGCTTAACCCAGGCCGGGGGTTCGGATACGCAGTATTTT.